This note documents a single T cell receptor (beta chain) sequence. This clone has just one count. The specificity of this receptor is unknown. No base qualities exist here, and no much larger clone lies one base off it. V loses 1 base of germline sequence and J loses 4 bases, and the interval between the two ends is 8 bases. The CDR3 holds 14 amino acids from the cysteine to the phenylalanine. Only the CDR3 region is kept as DNA, spanning 42 bases read in frame from base 1. The germline V gene sets CDR1 to SGHDN and CDR2 to FVKESK. The data belong to a study of control samples from healthy donors and cancer patients (TCRdb year 2020). Library prep was done by the immunoSEQ multiplex PCR assay. TCRdb carries this immuneACCESS record with in-frame sequences only. Its versions omit some clonotypes, under half of them owing to an unresolved V gene in the studies checked, with the rest unexplained. The sample table lists 100,000 to 150,000 clones, roughly 86% of them with a count of one. Jointly, the top ten make up 2.9% of the sample.

The sample comprised blood. This chain joins TRBV14 to TRBJ1-3, with no D gene named confidently. The receptor's source is a man aged 55 to 70 in good health. The bases read TGTGCCAGCAGCCAAGTGGCAGGAGGAAACACCATATATTTT. Translated, this is CASSQVAGGNTIYF.